The rows below give T cell receptor beta chains drawn from one sample of a study of beta chain features in type 1 diabetes. Profiling relied on immunoSEQ multiplex PCR, and the TCRdb table lists in-frame clones only, not all of them. The sample lists around 690,000 clones, about an eighth occurring once. Material for sequencing was naive CD4+ T cells from blood. The source is a man under 40 with type 1 diabetes. CDR3s include the opening cysteine and the closing phenylalanine or tryptophan. D genes are given only for firm matches. Clone size is shown for a subset of rows, as once, few, many or a class of expanded clone.

TRBV7-9	TRBJ2-3	TRBD1	-	TGTGCCAGCAGCCCGAGCCTGACAGGGACGCAGTATTTT	CASSPSLTGTQYF
TRBV25-1	TRBJ2-3	-	few	TGTGCCAGCAGTGAATCCGGGGATACGCAGTATTTT	CASSESGDTQYF
TRBV21-1	TRBJ1-5	-	few	TGTGCCAGCAGCAAAGCAAGGGAGGCACAGCCCCAGCATTTT	CASSKAREAQPQHF
TRBV30	TRBJ1-2	-	-	TGTGCCTGGAGGATACCTTTGCAGGGGAATGGCTACACCTTC	CAWRIPLQGNGYTF
TRBV7-2	TRBJ2-7	TRBD2	-	TGTGCCAGCAGCTTACGGGCGGGGGAGAACTACGAGCAGTACTTC	CASSLRAGENYEQYF
TRBV10-1	TRBJ2-2	-	-	TGCGCCAGCAGTGCCGCCTACACCGGGGAGCTGTTTTTT	CASSAAYTGELFF
TRBV13	TRBJ1-1	TRBD1	few	TGTGCCAGCAGCTTAGATGGGACAGGGTCCCTGAACACTGAAGCTTTCTTT	CASSLDGTGSLNTEAFF
TRBV4-3	TRBJ1-5	-	-	TGCGCCAGCAGCCATGGCAGGGTTTCCAATCAGCCCCAGCATTTT	CASSHGRVSNQPQHF
TRBV9	TRBJ2-1	-	few	TGTGCCAGCAGCGTTTCCGACAATGAGCAGTTCTTC	CASSVSDNEQFF
TRBV10-3	TRBJ2-1	TRBD1	-	TGTGCCATCAGTGATTTACAGGGGGCTCGTTCCTACAATGAGCAGTTCTTC	CAISDLQGARSYNEQFF
TRBV2	TRBJ1-1	-	few	TGTGCCAGCAGTGTTAGGGAGGACACTGAAGCTTTCTTT	CASSVREDTEAFF
TRBV27	TRBJ2-3	-	few	TGTGCCAGCAGCCCATATGGGGGGGCCTTCGCAGATACGCAGTATTTT	CASSPYGGAFADTQYF
TRBV2	TRBJ2-6	TRBD1	-	TGTGCCAGCAGTCCGGACAGGGCTGGGGCCAACGTCCTGACTTTC	CASSPDRAGANVLTF
TRBV5-1	TRBJ1-6	TRBD1	few	TGCGCCAGCAGCACCGAAGGGACAGGGGGTTCACCCCTCCACTTT	CASSTEGTGGSPLHF
TRBV29-1	TRBJ2-7	-	few	TGCAGCGTTGTTCTGTTTGAGGGTTATGAGCAGTACTTC	CSVVLFEGYEQYF
TRBV18	TRBJ1-1	-	few	TGTGCCAGCTCACCACCACACCAGGACCTGATGAACACTGAAGCTTTCTTT	CASSPPHQDLMNTEAFF
TRBV19	TRBJ2-5	-	-	TGTGCCAGTAGTATGACGGTCGAAGAGACCCAGTACTTC	CASSMTVEETQYF
TRBV6-6	TRBJ1-2	-	-	TGTGCCAGTTCACCCGCGGGGGGTGGCTACACCTTC	CASSPAGGGYTF
TRBV15	TRBJ1-6	-	-	TGTGCCATCGCACCCCAGTTCTCCTATAATTCACCCCTCCACTTT	CAIAPQFSYNSPLHF
TRBV6-1	TRBJ1-5	TRBD1	-	TGTGCCAGCAGTCCCTCGGACAGGGTTCCGCCCCAGCATTTT	CASSPSDRVPPQHF
TRBV11-2	TRBJ2-3	-	-	TGTGCCAGCAGCTTCCGGGATACGCAGTATTTT	CASSFRDTQYF
TRBV28	TRBJ2-3	-	-	TGTGCCAGCAGTACGGCATTAGGACAGACAGATACGCAGTATTTT	CASSTALGQTDTQYF
TRBV7-2	TRBJ2-5	TRBD1	-	TGTGCCAGCAGCCTGACAGGGACCCAAGAGACCCAGTACTTC	CASSLTGTQETQYF